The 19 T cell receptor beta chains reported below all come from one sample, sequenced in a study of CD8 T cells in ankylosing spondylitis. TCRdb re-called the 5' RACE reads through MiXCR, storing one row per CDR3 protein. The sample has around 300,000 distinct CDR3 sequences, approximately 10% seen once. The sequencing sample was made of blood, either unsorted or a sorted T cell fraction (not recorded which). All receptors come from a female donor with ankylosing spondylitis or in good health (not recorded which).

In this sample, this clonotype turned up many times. The CDR3 spells CASKGGGYTF. The CDR3 DNA is TGTGCCAGCAAGGGTGGTGGCTACACCTTC. The rearrangement joins TRBV28 to TRBJ1-2, with no clear D. In germline, CDR1 is MDHEN, CDR2 SYDVKM. The CDR3 is 10 amino acids. Trimming stripped 7 bases from V and 7 bases from J, with 7 bases between.

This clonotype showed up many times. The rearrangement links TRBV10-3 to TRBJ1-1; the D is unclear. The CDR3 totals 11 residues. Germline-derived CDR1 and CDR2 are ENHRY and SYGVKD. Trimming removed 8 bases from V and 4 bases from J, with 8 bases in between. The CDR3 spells CAIWVGTEAFF. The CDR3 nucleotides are TGTGCCATCTGGGTGGGCACTGAAGCTTTCTTT.

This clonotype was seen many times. In DNA form, the CDR3 reads TGCGCCAGCAGCTCGCGACCAGGGGGGTATAATGAAAAACTGTTTTTT. Protein: CASSSRPGGYNEKLFF. The gene calls are TRBV5-1 and TRBJ1-4, with 7 bases identical to TRBD1. Germline values: CDR1 SGHRS, CDR2 YFSETQ. This CDR3 is 16 amino acids long. V was clipped by 3 bases and J by 4 bases; unmatched bases: 9.

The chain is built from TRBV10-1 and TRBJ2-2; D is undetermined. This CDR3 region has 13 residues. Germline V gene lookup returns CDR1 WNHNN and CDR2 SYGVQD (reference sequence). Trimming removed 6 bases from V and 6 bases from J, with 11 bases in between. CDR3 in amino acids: CASRGSTPGELFF. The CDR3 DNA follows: TGCGCCAGCAGGGGCTCGACCCCCGGGGAGCTGTTTTTT.

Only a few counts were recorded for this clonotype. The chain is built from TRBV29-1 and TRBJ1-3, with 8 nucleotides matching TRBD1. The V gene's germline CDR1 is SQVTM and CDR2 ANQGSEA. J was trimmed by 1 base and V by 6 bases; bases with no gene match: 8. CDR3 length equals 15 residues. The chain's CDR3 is CSVAQGAPSGNTIYF. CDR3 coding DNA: TGCAGCGTAGCCCAGGGGGCGCCGTCTGGAAACACCATATATTTT.

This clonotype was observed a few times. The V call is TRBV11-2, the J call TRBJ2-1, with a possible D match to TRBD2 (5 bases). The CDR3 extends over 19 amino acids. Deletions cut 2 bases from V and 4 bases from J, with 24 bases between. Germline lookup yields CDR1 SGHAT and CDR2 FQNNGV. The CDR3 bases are TGTGCCAGCAGCTTACGGGCCCCCCCGCTAGCCTCGAGGTACAATGAGCAGTTCTTC. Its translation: CASSLRAPPLASRYNEQFF.

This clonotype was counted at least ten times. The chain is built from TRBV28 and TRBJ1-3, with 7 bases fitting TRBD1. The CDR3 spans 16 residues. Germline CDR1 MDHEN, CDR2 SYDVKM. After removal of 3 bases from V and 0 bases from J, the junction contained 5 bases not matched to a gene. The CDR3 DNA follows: TGTGCCAGCAGTTTCAGGGGGATAAGCTCTGGAAACACCATATATTTT. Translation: CASSFRGISSGNTIYF.

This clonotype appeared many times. The CDR3 loop is CASSHLGQGAAFF. CDR3 DNA sequence: TGCGCCAGCAGCCACCTCGGACAGGGAGCAGCTTTCTTT. This chain uses TRBV4-3 with TRBJ1-1, with TRBD1 matching over 8 bases. The CDR3 runs to 13 residues. Germline CDR1 is LGHNA and CDR2 is YSLEER. V shed 3 bases, J shed 10 bases, and the junction held 7 bases outside the gene matches.

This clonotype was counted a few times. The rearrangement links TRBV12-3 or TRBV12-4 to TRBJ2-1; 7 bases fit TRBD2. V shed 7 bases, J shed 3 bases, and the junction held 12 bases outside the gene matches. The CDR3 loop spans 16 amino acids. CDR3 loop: CASTRRGLGIYNEQFF. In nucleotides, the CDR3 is TGTGCCAGCACCCGACGAGGACTAGGAATCTACAATGAGCAGTTCTTC.

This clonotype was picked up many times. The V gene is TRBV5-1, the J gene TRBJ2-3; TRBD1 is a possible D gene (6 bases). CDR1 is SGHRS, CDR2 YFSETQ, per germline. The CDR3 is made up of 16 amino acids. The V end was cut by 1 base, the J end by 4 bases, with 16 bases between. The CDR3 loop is CASSLLGAALADTQYF. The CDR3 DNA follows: TGCGCCAGCAGCTTGTTGGGGGCCGCCCTTGCAGATACGCAGTATTTT.

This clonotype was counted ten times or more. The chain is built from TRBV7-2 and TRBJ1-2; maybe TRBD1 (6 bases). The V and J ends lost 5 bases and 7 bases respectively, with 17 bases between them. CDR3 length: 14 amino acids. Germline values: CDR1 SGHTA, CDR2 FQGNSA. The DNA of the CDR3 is TGTGCCAGCAGCGTGAACAGGGAACGGGGTGGCTACACCTTC. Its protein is CASSVNRERGGYTF.

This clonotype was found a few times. The CDR3 DNA sequence: TGTGCCAGCAGCTTACTTAGCGGGGTAACAGATACGCAGTATTTT. Translating it yields CASSLLSGVTDTQYF. This sequence joins TRBV11-2 and TRBJ2-3, with 8 bases matching TRBD2. V lost 2 bases, J lost 3 bases, and 4 bases stayed unmatched. The germline CDR1 and CDR2 sequences are SGHAT and FQNNGV. CDR3 length equals 15 residues.

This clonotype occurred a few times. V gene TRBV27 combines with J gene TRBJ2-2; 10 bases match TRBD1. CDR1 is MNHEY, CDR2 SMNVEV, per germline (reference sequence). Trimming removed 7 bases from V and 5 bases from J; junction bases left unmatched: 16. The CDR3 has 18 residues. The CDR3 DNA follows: TGTGCCAGCACACCATCTCAGACAGGGGGCGAGTTAACCGGGGAGCTGTTTTTT. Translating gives CASTPSQTGGELTGELFF.

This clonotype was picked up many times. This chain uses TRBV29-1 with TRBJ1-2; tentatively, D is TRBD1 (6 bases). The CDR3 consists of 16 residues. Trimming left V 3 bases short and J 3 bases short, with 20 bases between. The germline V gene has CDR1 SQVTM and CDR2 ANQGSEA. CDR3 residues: CSVETHQGPFHYGYTF. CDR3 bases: TGCAGCGTTGAGACCCATCAGGGGCCTTTTCACTATGGCTACACCTTC.

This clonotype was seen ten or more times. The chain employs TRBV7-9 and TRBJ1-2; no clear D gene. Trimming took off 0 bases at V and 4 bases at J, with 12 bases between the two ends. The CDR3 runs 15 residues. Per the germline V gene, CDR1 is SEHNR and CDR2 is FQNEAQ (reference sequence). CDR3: CASSLAQDRGYGYTF. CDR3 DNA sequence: TGTGCCAGCAGCTTAGCCCAGGACCGAGGCTATGGCTACACCTTC. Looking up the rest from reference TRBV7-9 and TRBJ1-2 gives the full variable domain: DTGVSQNPRHKITKRGQNVTFRCDPISEHNRLYWYRQTLGQGPEFLTYFQNEAQLEKSRLLSDRFSAERPKGSFSTLEIQRTEQGDSAMYLCASSLAQDRGYGYTFGSGTRLTVV.

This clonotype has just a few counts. CDR3 loop: CASGHETAHNEQFF. CDR3 DNA sequence: TGTGCCAGCGGCCACGAGACAGCACACAATGAGCAGTTCTTC. V is TRBV27 and J is TRBJ2-1; tentative D call: TRBD1 (5 bases). CDR1 and CDR2 from the germline V gene are MNHEY and SMNVEV (reference sequence). Trimming removed 8 bases from V and 5 bases from J, with 16 bases in between. This CDR3 contains 14 residues.

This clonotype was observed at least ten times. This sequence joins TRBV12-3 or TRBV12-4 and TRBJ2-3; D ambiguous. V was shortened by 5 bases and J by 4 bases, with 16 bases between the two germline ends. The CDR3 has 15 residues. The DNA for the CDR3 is TGTGCCAGCAGTCCGACGACTGGCACAGCAGATACGCAGTATTTT. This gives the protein CASSPTTGTADTQYF.

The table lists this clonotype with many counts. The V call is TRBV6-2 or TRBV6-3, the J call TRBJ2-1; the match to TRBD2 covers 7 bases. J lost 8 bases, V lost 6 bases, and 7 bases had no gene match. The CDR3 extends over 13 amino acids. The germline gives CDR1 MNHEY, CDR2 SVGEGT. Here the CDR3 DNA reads TGTGCCAGCAGAAAAGCGGGAATTCATGAGCAGTTCTTC. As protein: CASRKAGIHEQFF.

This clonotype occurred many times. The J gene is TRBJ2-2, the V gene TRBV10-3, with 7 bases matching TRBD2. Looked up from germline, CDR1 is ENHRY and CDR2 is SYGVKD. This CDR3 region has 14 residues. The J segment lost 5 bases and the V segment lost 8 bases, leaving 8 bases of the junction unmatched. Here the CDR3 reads CAIRAGAKTGELFF. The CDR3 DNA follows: TGTGCCATCCGCGCGGGAGCCAAGACCGGGGAGCTGTTTTTT.